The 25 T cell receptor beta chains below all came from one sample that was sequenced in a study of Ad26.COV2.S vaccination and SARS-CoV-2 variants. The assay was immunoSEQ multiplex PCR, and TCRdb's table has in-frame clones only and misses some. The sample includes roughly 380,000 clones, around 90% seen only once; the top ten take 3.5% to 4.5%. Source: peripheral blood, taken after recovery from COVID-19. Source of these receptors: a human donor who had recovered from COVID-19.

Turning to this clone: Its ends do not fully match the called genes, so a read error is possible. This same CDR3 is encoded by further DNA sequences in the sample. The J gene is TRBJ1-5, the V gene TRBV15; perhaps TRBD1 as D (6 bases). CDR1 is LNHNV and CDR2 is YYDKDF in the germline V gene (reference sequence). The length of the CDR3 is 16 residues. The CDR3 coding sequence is TGTGCCACCAGCATCAGGGGCTTTGATAGCAATCAGCCCCAACATTTT. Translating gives CATSIRGFDSNQPQHF.

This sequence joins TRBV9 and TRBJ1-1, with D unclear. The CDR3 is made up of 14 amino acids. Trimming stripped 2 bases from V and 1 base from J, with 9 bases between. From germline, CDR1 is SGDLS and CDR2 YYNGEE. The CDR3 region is CASSVSSANTEAFF. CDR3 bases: TGTGCCAGCAGCGTTTCGTCAGCGAACACTGAAGCTTTCTTT.

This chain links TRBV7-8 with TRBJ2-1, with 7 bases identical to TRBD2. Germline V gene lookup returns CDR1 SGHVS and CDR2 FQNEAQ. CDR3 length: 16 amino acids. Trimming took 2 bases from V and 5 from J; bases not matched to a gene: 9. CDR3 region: CASSLRAGVHDNEQFF. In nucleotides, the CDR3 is TGTGCCAGCAGCTTAAGGGCGGGGGTGCATGACAATGAGCAGTTCTTC. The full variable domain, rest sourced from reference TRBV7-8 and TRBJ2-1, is GAGVSQSPRYKVAKRGQDVALRCDPISGHVSLFWYQQALGQGPEFLTYFQNEAQLDKSGLPSDRFFAERPEGSVSTLKIQRTQQEDSAVYLCASSLRAGVHDNEQFFGPGTRLTVL.

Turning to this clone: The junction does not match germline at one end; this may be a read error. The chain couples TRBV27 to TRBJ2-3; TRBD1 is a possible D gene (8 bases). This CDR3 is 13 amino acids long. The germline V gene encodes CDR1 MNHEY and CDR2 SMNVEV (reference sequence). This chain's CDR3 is CASSFSSTGEGFF. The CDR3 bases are TGTGCCAGCAGTTTTTCCTCGACAGGGGAGGGGTTTTTT.

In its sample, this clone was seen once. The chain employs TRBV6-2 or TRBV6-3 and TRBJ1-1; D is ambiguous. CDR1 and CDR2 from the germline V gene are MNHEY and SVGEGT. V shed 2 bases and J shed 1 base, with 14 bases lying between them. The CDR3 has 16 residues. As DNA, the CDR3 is TGTGCCAGCAGTTACATCTCCGGCAGCCCGAACACTGAAGCTTTCTTT. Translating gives CASSYISGSPNTEAFF.

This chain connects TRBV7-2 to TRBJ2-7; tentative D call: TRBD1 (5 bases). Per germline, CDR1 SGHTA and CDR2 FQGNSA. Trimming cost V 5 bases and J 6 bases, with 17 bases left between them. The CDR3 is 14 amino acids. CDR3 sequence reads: CASSQTPGQGEQYF. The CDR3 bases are TGTGCCAGCAGCCAAACTCCAGGGCAAGGCGAGCAGTACTTC. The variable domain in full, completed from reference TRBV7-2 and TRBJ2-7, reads GAGVSQSPSNKVTEKGKDVELRCDPISGHTALYWYRQSLGQGLEFLIYFQGNSAPDKSGLPSDRFSAERTGGSVSTLTIQRTQQEDSAVYLCASSQTPGQGEQYFGPGTRLTVT.

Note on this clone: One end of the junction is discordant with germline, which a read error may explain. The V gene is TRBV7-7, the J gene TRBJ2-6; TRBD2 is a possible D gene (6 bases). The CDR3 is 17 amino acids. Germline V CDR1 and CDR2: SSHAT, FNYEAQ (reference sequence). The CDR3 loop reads CASSPTTGLAGANVLTF. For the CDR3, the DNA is TGTGCTAGCAGCCCTACGACGGGACTCGCCGGGGCCAACGTCCTGACTTTC.

The chain's CDR3 is CASSPRTGNNYGYTF. CDR3 in DNA: TGCGCCAGCAGCCCGCGGACAGGGAACAACTATGGCTACACCTTC. The chain joins TRBV5-1 to TRBJ1-2; TRBD1 matches 8 bases. V lost 4 bases, J lost 2 bases, and 7 bases stayed unmatched. The CDR3 runs to 15 residues. The V gene's germline CDR1 is SGHRS and CDR2 YFSETQ. The full variable domain, in which reference TRBV5-1 and TRBJ1-2 provide the parts outside the CDR3, is KAGVTQTPRYLIKTRGQQVTLSCSPISGHRSVSWYQQTPGQGLQFLFEYFSETQRNKGNFPGRFSGRQFSNSRSEMNVSTLELGDSALYLCASSPRTGNNYGYTFGSGTRLTVV.

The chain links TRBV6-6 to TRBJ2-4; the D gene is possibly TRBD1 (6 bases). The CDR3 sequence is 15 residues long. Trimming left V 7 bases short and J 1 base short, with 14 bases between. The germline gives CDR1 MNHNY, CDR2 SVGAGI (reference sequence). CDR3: CASNMDRGAKNIQYF. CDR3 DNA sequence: TGTGCCAGCAACATGGACAGAGGGGCCAAAAACATTCAGTACTTC.

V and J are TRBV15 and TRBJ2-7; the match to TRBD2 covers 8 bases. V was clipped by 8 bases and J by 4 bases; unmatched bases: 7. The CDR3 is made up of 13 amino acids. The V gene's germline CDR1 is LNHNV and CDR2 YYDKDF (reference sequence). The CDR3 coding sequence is TGTGCCACCTCTCGGCGGGGGGAATACGAGCAGTACTTC. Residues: CATSRRGEYEQYF.

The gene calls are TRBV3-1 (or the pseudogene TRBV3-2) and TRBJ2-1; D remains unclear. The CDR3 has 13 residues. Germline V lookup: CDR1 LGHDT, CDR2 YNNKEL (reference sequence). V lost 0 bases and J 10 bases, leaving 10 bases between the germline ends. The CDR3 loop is CASSQDTPREQFF. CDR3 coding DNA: TGTGCCAGCAGCCAAGACACCCCCCGGGAGCAGTTCTTC.

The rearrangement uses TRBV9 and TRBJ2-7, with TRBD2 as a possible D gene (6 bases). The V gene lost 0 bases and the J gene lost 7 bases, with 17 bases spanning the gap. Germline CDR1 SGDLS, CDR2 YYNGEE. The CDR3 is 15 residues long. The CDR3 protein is CASSVAGGGFSEQYF. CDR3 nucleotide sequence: TGTGCCAGCAGCGTAGCCGGGGGTGGCTTCTCTGAGCAGTACTTC.

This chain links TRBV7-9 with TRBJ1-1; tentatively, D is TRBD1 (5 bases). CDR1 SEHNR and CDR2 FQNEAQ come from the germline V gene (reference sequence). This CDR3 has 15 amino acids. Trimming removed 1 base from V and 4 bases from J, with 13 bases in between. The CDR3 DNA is TGTGCCAGCAGCTTAGGGGTGGGGCTGGGCACTGAAGCTTTCTTT. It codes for CASSLGVGLGTEAFF.

The DNA of the CDR3 is TGTGCCAGCGTGGCCGTGGGCGGACCTAACTATGGCTACACCTTC. Translated, it gives CASVAVGGPNYGYTF. The chain has TRBV27 and TRBJ1-2; no clear D. The V gene's germline CDR1 is MNHEY and CDR2 SMNVEV (reference sequence). V gave up 8 bases and J gave up 0 bases, with 16 bases separating them. The CDR3 has 15 amino acids.

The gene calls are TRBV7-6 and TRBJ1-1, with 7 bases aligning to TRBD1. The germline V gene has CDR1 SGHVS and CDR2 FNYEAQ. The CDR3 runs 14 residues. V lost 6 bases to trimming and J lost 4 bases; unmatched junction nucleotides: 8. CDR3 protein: CASRQQGPGTEAFF. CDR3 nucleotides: TGTGCCAGCAGGCAACAGGGGCCGGGCACTGAAGCTTTCTTT.

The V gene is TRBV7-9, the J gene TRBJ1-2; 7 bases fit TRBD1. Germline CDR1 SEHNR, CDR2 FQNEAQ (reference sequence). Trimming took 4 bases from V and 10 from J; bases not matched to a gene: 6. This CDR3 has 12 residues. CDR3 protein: CASSYSTGAYTF. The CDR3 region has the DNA TGTGCCAGCAGCTACTCTACAGGGGCCTACACCTTC.

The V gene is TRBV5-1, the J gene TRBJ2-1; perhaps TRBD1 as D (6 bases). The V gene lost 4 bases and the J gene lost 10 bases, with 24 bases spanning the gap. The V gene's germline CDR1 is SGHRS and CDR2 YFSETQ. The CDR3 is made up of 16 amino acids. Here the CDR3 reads CASSRTGTGLGQEQFF. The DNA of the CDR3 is TGCGCCAGCAGCCGGACCGGGACCGGGCTCGGACAGGAGCAGTTCTTC.

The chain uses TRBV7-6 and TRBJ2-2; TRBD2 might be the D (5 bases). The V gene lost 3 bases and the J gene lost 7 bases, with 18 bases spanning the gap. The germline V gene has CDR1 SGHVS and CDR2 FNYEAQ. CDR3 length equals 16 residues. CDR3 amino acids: CASSFAGVPVDGELFF. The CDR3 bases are TGTGCCAGCAGCTTCGCCGGGGTTCCCGTGGACGGGGAGCTGTTTTTT.

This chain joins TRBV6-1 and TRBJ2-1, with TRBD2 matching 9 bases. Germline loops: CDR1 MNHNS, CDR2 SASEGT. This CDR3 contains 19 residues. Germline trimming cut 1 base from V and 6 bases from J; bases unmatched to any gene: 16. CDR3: CASSEVSLAGTYPSNEQFF. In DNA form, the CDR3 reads TGTGCCAGCAGTGAAGTGAGCCTAGCGGGGACGTATCCCTCCAATGAGCAGTTCTTC.

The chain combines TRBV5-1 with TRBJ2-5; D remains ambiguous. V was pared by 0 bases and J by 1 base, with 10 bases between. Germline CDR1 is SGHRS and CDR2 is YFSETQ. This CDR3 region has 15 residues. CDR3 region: CASSLGSRPQETQYF. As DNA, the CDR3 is TGCGCCAGCAGCTTGGGATCAAGGCCCCAAGAGACCCAGTACTTC.

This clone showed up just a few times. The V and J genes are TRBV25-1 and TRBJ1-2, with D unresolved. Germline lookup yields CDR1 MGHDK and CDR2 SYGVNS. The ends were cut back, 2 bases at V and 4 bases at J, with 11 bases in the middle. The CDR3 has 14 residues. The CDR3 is CASSERNGFYGYTF. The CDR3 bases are TGTGCCAGCAGTGAACGGAACGGCTTCTATGGCTACACCTTC.

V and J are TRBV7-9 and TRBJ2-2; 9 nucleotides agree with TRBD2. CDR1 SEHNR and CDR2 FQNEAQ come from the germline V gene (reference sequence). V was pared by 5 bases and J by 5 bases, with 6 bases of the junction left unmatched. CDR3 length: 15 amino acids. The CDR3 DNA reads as TGTGCCAGCAGCCCCCGAGCGGGGGGAACCGGGGAGCTGTTTTTT. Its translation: CASSPRAGGTGELFF.

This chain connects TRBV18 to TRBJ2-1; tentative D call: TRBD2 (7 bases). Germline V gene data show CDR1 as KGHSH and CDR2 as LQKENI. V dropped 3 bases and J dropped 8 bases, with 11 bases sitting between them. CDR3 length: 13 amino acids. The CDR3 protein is CASSPKGGDEQFF. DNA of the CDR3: TGTGCCAGCTCACCTAAGGGGGGGGATGAGCAGTTCTTC.

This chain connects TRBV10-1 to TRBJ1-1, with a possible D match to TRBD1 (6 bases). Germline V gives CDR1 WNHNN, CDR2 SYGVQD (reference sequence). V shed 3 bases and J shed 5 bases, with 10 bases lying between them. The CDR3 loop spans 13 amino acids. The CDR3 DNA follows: TGCGCCAGCAGTGAAGGACAGACAACTGAAGCTTTCTTT. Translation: CASSEGQTTEAFF.

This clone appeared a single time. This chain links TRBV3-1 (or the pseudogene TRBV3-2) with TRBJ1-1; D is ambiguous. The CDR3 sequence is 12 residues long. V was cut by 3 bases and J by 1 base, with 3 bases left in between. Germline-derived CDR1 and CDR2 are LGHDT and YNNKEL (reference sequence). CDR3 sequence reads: CASSQWNTEAFF. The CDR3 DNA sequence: TGTGCCAGCAGCCAGTGGAACACTGAAGCTTTCTTT.